These 16 T cell receptor beta chains originate from one sample sequenced in a study of cytomegalovirus exposure and HLA in healthy donors. Sequenced by immunoSEQ multiplex PCR; TCRdb stores in-frame clones only, minus some. The table shows 120,000 or so clones, with approximately 90% occurring only once. Sequenced input: PBMCs. These receptor sequences come from a woman in her late teens or twenties in good health and CMV-seronegative.

Written as DNA, the CDR3 is TGTGCCAGCAGCGTAGGGAGGGGAGAGACCCAGTACTTC. This sequence encodes CASSVGRGETQYF. The chain couples TRBV9 to TRBJ2-5; possible D gene TRBD2, 6 bases. CDR3 length: 13 residues. The germline V gene has CDR1 SGDLS and CDR2 YYNGEE. The germline V and J ends were trimmed by 0 bases and 4 bases, with 7 bases remaining between them.

The rearrangement uses TRBV28 and TRBJ2-1; 7 bases line up with TRBD2. There are 16 residues in the CDR3. CDR1 is MDHEN, CDR2 SYDVKM, per germline. The J segment lost 5 bases and the V segment lost 3 bases, leaving 10 bases of the junction unmatched. CDR3 residues: CASSFLLRGTNNEQFF. CDR3 nucleotide sequence: TGTGCCAGCAGTTTCTTGTTGCGCGGGACTAACAATGAGCAGTTCTTC. Full variable domain (missing parts from reference TRBV28 and TRBJ2-1): DVKVTQSSRYLVKRTGEKVFLECVQDMDHENMFWYRQDPGLGLRLIYFSYDVKMKEKGDIPEGYSVSREKKERFSLILESASTNQTSMYLCASSFLLRGTNNEQFFGPGTRLTVL.

The genes are TRBV5-1 and TRBJ2-1; TRBD2 agrees at 11 bases. CDR1 and CDR2 from the germline V gene are SGHRS and YFSETQ. Losses at the gene ends were 2 bases for V and 12 bases for J; bases not matched to a gene: 7. The CDR3 contains 14 residues. CDR3 DNA sequence: TGCGCCAGCAGCTTCCAGCTAGCGGGAGGTGGGCAGTTCTTC. This encodes CASSFQLAGGGQFF.

CDR3 DNA sequence: TGTGCCTGGAGTGTGGGACTTAAAGAGACCCAGTACTTC. Protein: CAWSVGLKETQYF. The chain has TRBV30 and TRBJ2-5; tentative D call: TRBD2 (6 bases). This CDR3 is built from 13 residues. Trimming took off 0 bases at V and 3 bases at J, with 8 bases between the two ends. Germline CDR1 and CDR2: GTSNPN and SVGIG (reference sequence).

The V call is TRBV4-2, the J call TRBJ1-3, with TRBD1 matching 12 bases. The V and J ends lost 4 bases and 0 bases, in that order; junction bases with no gene match: 4. This CDR3 spans 17 amino acids. Germline CDR1 LGHNA, CDR2 YNFKEQ. CDR3 sequence (DNA): TGTGCCAGCAGCCTCGGGACAGGGGGCTCCTCTGGAAACACCATATATTTT. It specifies CASSLGTGGSSGNTIYF.

This chain joins TRBV7-9 and TRBJ2-5; 12 bases fit TRBD1. The ends lost 4 bases at V and 4 bases at J; junction bases unmatched: 7. The CDR3 is 16 amino acids. Germline V gives CDR1 SEHNR, CDR2 FQNEAQ (reference sequence). CDR3 in DNA: TGTGCCAGCAGCTCCATCCGGGACAGGGGGCTAGAGACCCAGTACTTC. Residues: CASSSIRDRGLETQYF.

The V call is TRBV2, the J call TRBJ2-2; TRBD1 aligns across 10 bases. The CDR3 is 15 amino acids. Germline V gene data show CDR1 as SNHLY and CDR2 as FYNNEI. J was trimmed by 7 bases and V by 5 bases; bases with no gene match: 7. The CDR3 bases are TGTGCCAGCAGTCCCAGGACAGGGGGGGGCGGGGAGCTGTTTTTT. Protein sequence: CASSPRTGGGGELFF.

This clone appeared a single time. The sample contains more than one DNA sequence encoding this CDR3. The chain combines TRBV28 with TRBJ1-5, with D unclear. Germline assignment: CDR1 MDHEN and CDR2 SYDVKM. V shed 3 bases and J shed 0 bases, with 6 bases lying between them. The CDR3 is 14 residues long. CDR3 sequence (DNA): TGTGCCAGCAGTTTGGAGGTTAGCAATCAGCCCCAGCATTTT. Residues: CASSLEVSNQPQHF.

The chain uses TRBV19 and TRBJ2-2; tentatively, D is TRBD2 (7 bases). Germline V gene sequence: CDR1 LNHDA, CDR2 SQIVND (reference sequence). Trimming left V 3 bases short and J 4 bases short, with 15 bases between. CDR3 length: 16 residues. The CDR3 is CASSMGRGDFTGELFF. CDR3 coding DNA: TGTGCCAGTAGTATGGGGAGGGGGGACTTCACCGGGGAGCTGTTTTTT.

This clone was recorded a few times. The chain combines TRBV28 with TRBJ1-5; TRBD1 might be the D (5 bases). Germline lookup yields CDR1 MDHEN and CDR2 SYDVKM. The CDR3 is made up of 15 amino acids. The V end was cut by 2 bases, the J end by 6 bases, with 14 bases between. The CDR3 DNA follows: TGTGCCAGCAGTTTAAGGGGCAGGGCCATTCAGCCCCAGCATTTT. It specifies CASSLRGRAIQPQHF.

The V and J genes are TRBV6-5 and TRBJ2-7, with 7 nucleotides matching TRBD1. Trimming at V came to 6 bases and at J to 3 bases, leaving 5 bases not matched to a gene. CDR1 is MNHEY, CDR2 SVGAGI, per germline. There are 13 residues in the CDR3. In nucleotides, the CDR3 is TGTGCCAGCAGATCACGGACAGGCTACGAGCAGTACTTC. Translation: CASRSRTGYEQYF.

The chain combines TRBV14 with TRBJ2-6, with D possibly matching TRBD1 (6 bases). V lost 4 bases and J lost 2, with 9 bases in between. The length of the CDR3 is 15 residues. CDR1 and CDR2 (germline): SGHDN, FVKESK. The CDR3 DNA follows: TGTGCCAGCAGCCGCTACAGGGCTGGGGCCAACGTCCTGACTTTC. It yields the protein CASSRYRAGANVLTF.

This clone has more than one count but fewer than ten. The V and J genes are TRBV27 and TRBJ2-3; 7 bases map to TRBD2. Trimming removed 5 bases from V and 4 bases from J; junction bases left unmatched: 21. Germline V CDR1 and CDR2: MNHEY, SMNVEV (reference sequence). This CDR3 is 19 amino acids long. CDR3: CASSPRPAYLGGGPDTQYF. For the CDR3, the DNA is TGTGCCAGCAGTCCGCGCCCCGCGTATCTGGGGGGGGGTCCAGATACGCAGTATTTT.

The rearrangement joins TRBV7-8 to TRBJ2-6; D remains unclear. Trimming stripped 0 bases from V and 2 bases from J, with 5 bases between. Germline CDR1 reads SGHVS; CDR2 reads FQNEAQ. This CDR3 spans 15 amino acids. Here the CDR3 DNA reads TGTGCCAGCAGCTTAGCCATAGCTGGGGCCAACGTCCTGACTTTC. Amino acid sequence: CASSLAIAGANVLTF.

CDR3 DNA: TGTGCCAGCAGCTTAGCACGACAGGGGGTTTCTGATCAGCCCCAGCATTTT. It codes for CASSLARQGVSDQPQHF. The chain employs TRBV7-8 and TRBJ1-5, with 9 bases matching TRBD1. Germline-derived CDR1 and CDR2 are SGHVS and FQNEAQ. CDR3 size: 17 residues. The trim removed 0 bases at V and 5 bases at J, leaving 8 bases unmatched.

The chain uses TRBV5-4 and TRBJ2-7, with a weak D call TRBD1 (6 bases). V lost 3 bases to trimming and J lost 5 bases, with 18 bases between them. This CDR3 contains 15 residues. The germline gives CDR1 SGHNT, CDR2 YYREEE (reference sequence). The CDR3 loop is CASSSLTGKENEQYF. CDR3 sequence (DNA): TGTGCCAGCAGCTCCCTTACAGGGAAGGAAAACGAGCAGTACTTC.